This record looks at one T cell receptor (beta chain) sequence and its context. The record originates from a study of blood T cell repertoires in COVID-19. As for the study in general: Sites across the United States, Italy and Spain contributed samples from acute and convalescent COVID-19. T cells, B-cell-depleted T cells, or PBMCs provided the cDNA or gDNA that served as material.

In germline, CDR1 is SGHKS, CDR2 YYEKEE (reference sequence). CDR3 length: 16 residues. Trimming pared 1 base from V and 2 bases from J, leaving 12 bases between. Authors' processing steps: Nucleated cell number was recorded as an estimate derived from reference gene primer amplification. Libraries were prepared by immunoSEQ multiplex PCR; TCRdb keeps only in-frame clonotypes and omits some of them. V and J calls and clone size are those listed in that table; D and trimming were worked out from the DNA. The sample holds about 75,000 clones; more than 70% are singletons and the top ten take 15% to 20%.

The sequencing input was peripheral blood. This rearrangement joins TRBV5-5 to TRBJ1-4; maybe TRBD1 (6 bases). This TCR was sampled from a human donor in a cohort sampled during active COVID-19. The CDR3 sequence: CASSLTGGGTNEKLFF. The DNA for the CDR3 is TGTGCCAGCAGCTTGACTGGGGGCGGGACTAATGAAAAACTGTTTTTT. The whole variable domain, filled in from reference TRBV5-5 and TRBJ1-4, reads DAGVTQSPTHLIKTRGQQVTLRCSPISGHKSVSWYQQVLGQGPQFIFQYYEKEERGRGNFPDRFSARQFPNYSSELNVNALLLGDSALYLCASSLTGGGTNEKLFFGSGTQLSVL.